This TCR beta chain stems from a study of blood T cell repertoires in COVID-19. Whole-study context: Collection of acute and convalescent COVID-19 samples took place in the United States, Italy and Spain. T cells, B-cell-depleted T cells, or PBMCs supplied cDNA or gDNA.

Patients of the Seattle cohort, enrolled during active infection, were followed longitudinally. As handled by the study authors: Amplified reference gene primers provided the basis for estimating nucleated cell counts. Using immunoSEQ multiplex PCR, the repertoire was profiled, and TCRdb retains in-frame clones only, with some absent. The V and J calls and clone size are taken from that table; D and trimming were inferred from the DNA. The table shows roughly 200,000 clones, with more than 80% occurring only once. Germline lookup yields CDR1 MDHEN and CDR2 SYDVKM. Trimming cost V 2 bases and J 2 bases, with 10 bases left between them. This CDR3 has 15 residues.

Sequenced sample: peripheral blood. The chain is built from TRBV28 and TRBJ1-5; D is perhaps TRBD1 (5 bases). The sequence was obtained from a woman in her twenties or thirties with COVID-19, enrolled during active disease. CDR3: CASSLLLGRNQPQHF. CDR3 coding DNA: TGTGCCAGCAGTTTACTACTGGGGCGCAATCAGCCCCAGCATTTT.